The 29 T cell receptor beta chains below all came from one sample that was sequenced in a study of cytomegalovirus exposure and HLA in healthy donors. In the PCR, 60 Vbeta and 13 Jbeta primers were used. Here immunoSEQ multiplex PCR was the method, and the copy in TCRdb shows in-frame clones only, minus some. The sample yields almost 80,000 clones, around two thirds seen once. What was sequenced was PBMCs. The receptor set was obtained from a woman aged 45-60 years in good health and CMV-seropositive.

The chain has TRBV5-1 and TRBJ2-1; maybe TRBD2 (5 bases). The CDR3 runs 14 residues. Germline-derived CDR1 and CDR2 are SGHRS and YFSETQ. Trimming took 3 bases from V and 7 from J, leaving 14 bases between them. The CDR3 reads CASSSEVGQNEQFF. The CDR3 DNA follows: TGCGCCAGCAGCTCGGAGGTTGGGCAAAATGAGCAGTTCTTC.

The chain combines TRBV18 with TRBJ1-6, with D unresolved. This CDR3 is built from 14 residues. Germline V gene data show CDR1 as KGHSH and CDR2 as LQKENI. V lost 6 bases to trimming and J lost 8 bases, with 14 bases between them. CDR3 region: CASSPSGGDSPLHF. In DNA form, the CDR3 reads TGTGCCAGCTCCCCCTCGGGAGGAGATTCACCCCTCCACTTT.

The gene calls are TRBV15 and TRBJ2-5, with TRBD2 matching over 9 bases. Germline assignment: CDR1 LNHNV and CDR2 YYDKDF (reference sequence). CDR3 size: 17 residues. Trimming took 5 bases from V and 5 from J; bases not matched to a gene: 15. This chain's CDR3 is CATSGSLRRGGRETQYF. Here the CDR3 DNA reads TGTGCCACCAGCGGATCTCTCCGGCGGGGGGGCCGGGAGACCCAGTACTTC.

This clone was counted a few times. The chain combines TRBV6-5 with TRBJ1-2; D is perhaps TRBD1 (6 bases). This CDR3 has 11 amino acids. From germline, CDR1 is MNHEY and CDR2 SVGAGI. The V end lost 8 bases, the J end lost 8 bases, and 12 bases lay between the germline ends. CDR3 in DNA: TGTGCCAGCGGGACAATGCGGGGCTACACCTTC. This gives the protein CASGTMRGYTF.

The J gene is TRBJ2-1, the V gene TRBV6-5; D is undetermined. V lost 8 bases and J 4 bases, leaving 12 bases between the germline ends. Germline values: CDR1 MNHEY, CDR2 SVGAGI. The CDR3 runs 13 residues. Here the CDR3 DNA reads TGTGCCAGCCGTGGCAGTTTATACAATGAGCAGTTCTTC. Protein sequence: CASRGSLYNEQFF.

This sequence joins TRBV5-1 and TRBJ2-5; 13 bases map to TRBD2. The germline CDR1 and CDR2 sequences are SGHRS and YFSETQ. Losses at the gene ends were 1 base for V and 5 bases for J; bases not matched to a gene: 5. The CDR3 consists of 16 residues. This CDR3 reads CASSLTSGGAGETQYF. The DNA of the CDR3 is TGCGCCAGCAGCTTGACTAGCGGGGGGGCTGGGGAGACCCAGTACTTC.

The rearrangement uses TRBV7-3 and TRBJ2-1; 12 nucleotides match TRBD2. CDR3 size: 16 residues. The J segment lost 5 bases and the V segment lost 4 bases, leaving 6 bases of the junction unmatched. CDR1 is SGHTA, CDR2 FQGTGA, per germline. The CDR3 bases are TGTGCCAGCAGCTCGCTAGCGGGGGGGCAGAACAATGAGCAGTTCTTC. Its protein product is CASSSLAGGQNNEQFF.

This chain links TRBV5-1 with TRBJ2-5, with TRBD1 matching 9 bases. The CDR3 is made up of 14 amino acids. Germline V gene lookup returns CDR1 SGHRS and CDR2 YFSETQ. J gave up 3 bases and V 4 bases, and 4 bases lay outside the gene matches. Written as DNA, the CDR3 is TGCGCCAGCAGCATGGGACAGGGAAAAGAGACCCAGTACTTC. It codes for CASSMGQGKETQYF.

The gene calls are TRBV18 and TRBJ1-3, with D possibly TRBD1 on 5 matching bases. V lost 2 bases, J lost 0 bases, and 20 bases lay in between. CDR1 is KGHSH and CDR2 is LQKENI in the germline V gene. This CDR3 contains 19 residues. The CDR3 reads CASSPEAQDATFSGNTIYF. Written as DNA, the CDR3 is TGTGCCAGCTCACCAGAGGCACAGGACGCCACCTTCTCTGGAAACACCATATATTTT.

The V gene is TRBV2, the J gene TRBJ2-5, with D tentatively TRBD2 (5 bases). Trimming pared 0 bases from V and 3 bases from J, leaving 5 bases between. The CDR3 has 13 residues. Germline CDR1 SNHLY, CDR2 FYNNEI. The CDR3 is CASSEAREETQYF. The CDR3 nucleotides read TGTGCCAGCAGTGAAGCGAGGGAAGAGACCCAGTACTTC.

The chain carries TRBV18 and TRBJ1-4, with a tentative D call TRBD1 (6 bases). Trimming pared 0 bases from V and 5 bases from J, leaving 10 bases between. In germline, CDR1 is KGHSH, CDR2 LQKENI. This CDR3 comprises 15 residues. CDR3 in amino acids: CASSPPAGANEKLFF. CDR3 nucleotide sequence: TGTGCCAGCTCACCACCGGCAGGGGCGAATGAAAAACTGTTTTTT.

This clone showed up just once. V gene TRBV18 combines with J gene TRBJ2-7, with D possibly being TRBD1 (6 bases). Germline V gene sequence: CDR1 KGHSH, CDR2 LQKENI. This CDR3 spans 14 amino acids. The ends were cut back, 3 bases at V and 2 bases at J, with 11 bases in the middle. The CDR3 nucleotides read TGTGCCAGCTCACCCCGACAGGAAGCCTACGAGCAGTACGTC. Translated: CASSPRQEAYEQYV.

The J gene is TRBJ2-5, the V gene TRBV5-1, with D tentatively TRBD2 (5 bases). Near its end, the DNA agrees better with TRBJ2-7, so the J call may be wrong. From germline, CDR1 is SGHRS and CDR2 YFSETQ. This CDR3 comprises 13 residues. CDR3 in DNA: TGCGCCAGCAGAAAAGCGGACTCCTACGAGCAGTACTTC. This codes for CASRKADSYEQYF.

The V call is TRBV28, the J call TRBJ1-1; the D is unclear. This CDR3 contains 12 residues. Trimming took 4 bases from V and 1 from J, leaving 4 bases between them. Germline loops: CDR1 MDHEN, CDR2 SYDVKM. The CDR3 spells CASSSSNTEAFF. CDR3 sequence (DNA): TGTGCCAGCAGTTCCTCGAACACTGAAGCTTTCTTT.

This chain joins TRBV14 and TRBJ1-2; D not certain. Per the germline V gene, CDR1 is SGHDN and CDR2 is FVKESK. There are 15 residues in the CDR3. V shed 1 base and J shed 4 bases, with 13 bases lying between them. CDR3 amino acids: CASSQGQGRPYGYTF. CDR3 coding DNA: TGTGCCAGCAGCCAAGGACAAGGCAGACCCTATGGCTACACCTTC. The full variable domain, with the rest looked up from reference TRBV14 and TRBJ1-2, is EAGVTQFPSHSVIEKGQTVTLRCDPISGHDNLYWYRRVMGKEIKFLLHFVKESKQDESGMPNNRFLAERTGGTYSTLKVQPAELEDSGVYFCASSQGQGRPYGYTFGSGTRLTVV.

This clone was recorded a few times. The chain uses TRBV6-5 and TRBJ1-2; D remains ambiguous. Per the germline V gene, CDR1 is MNHEY and CDR2 is SVGAGI. This CDR3 is 13 amino acids long. The V gene lost 2 bases and the J gene lost 2 bases, with 6 bases spanning the gap. CDR3 DNA: TGTGCCAGCAGTTACCTACGGAACTATGGCTACACCTTC. Amino acids: CASSYLRNYGYTF.

This clone has only one observation. In the same sample, other DNA sequences code for this CDR3. This chain connects TRBV5-6 to TRBJ2-4; tentatively, D is TRBD1 (6 bases). The germline gives CDR1 SGHDT, CDR2 YYEEEE. This CDR3 has 13 amino acids. V was trimmed by 3 bases and J by 8 bases, leaving 12 bases between them. The CDR3 sequence: CASSSGVGDIQYF. The CDR3 DNA is TGTGCCAGCAGCTCAGGGGTTGGAGACATTCAGTACTTC.

Concerning this clone itself: An end of the junction differs from the germline gene, which may be a read error. The chain couples TRBV19 to TRBJ2-3, with TRBD2 matching 9 bases. Per the germline V gene, CDR1 is LNHDA and CDR2 is SQIVND (reference sequence). This CDR3 spans 16 amino acids. The DNA of the CDR3 is TGTGCCAGTAGTATCATCCGCGGGACTAGCACAGATGCGCAGTATTTT. As protein: CASSIIRGTSTDAQYF.

The table lists this clone with a count of one. The chain has TRBV10-3 and TRBJ1-1, with D hard to call. The CDR3 sequence is 12 residues long. CDR1 is ENHRY, CDR2 SYGVKD, per germline. V gave up 8 bases and J gave up 1 base, with 8 bases separating them. The CDR3 protein is CAIGLPNTEAFF. The CDR3 DNA reads as TGTGCCATCGGACTGCCGAACACTGAAGCTTTCTTT.

This chain joins TRBV7-6 and TRBJ2-3; no definite D call. Germline loops: CDR1 SGHVS, CDR2 FNYEAQ. CDR3 length: 12 amino acids. Trimming cost V 3 bases and J 6 bases, with 7 bases left between them. CDR3 DNA: TGTGCCAGCAGCTTCGTTAGCGATACGCAGTATTTT. It yields the protein CASSFVSDTQYF.

The V gene is TRBV30, the J gene TRBJ1-1, with a tentative D call TRBD1 (6 bases). Per the germline V gene, CDR1 is GTSNPN and CDR2 is SVGIG (reference sequence). The CDR3 spans 13 residues. V dropped 6 bases and J dropped 1 base, with 12 bases sitting between them. CDR3 region: CACPGRGNTEAFF. CDR3 nucleotides: TGTGCCTGCCCTGGCAGGGGGAACACTGAAGCTTTCTTT.

This chain's CDR3 is CASGTGAQHF. DNA of the CDR3: TGTGCCAGTGGCACCGGGGCCCAGCATTTT. This chain joins TRBV19 and TRBJ1-5; D uncertain. The V and J ends lost 8 bases and 11 bases respectively, with 10 bases between them. The CDR3 contains 10 residues. Germline V gene sequence: CDR1 LNHDA, CDR2 SQIVND (reference sequence).

J is TRBJ2-5 and V is TRBV23-1; D gene unclear. TRBV23-1 is labeled an ORF, and its function is uncertain. The CDR3 contains 16 residues. V lost 2 bases and J lost 2, with 15 bases in between. DNA of the CDR3: TGCGCCAGCAGTCAAGACTCCAAAGGAAAACAAGAGACCCAGTACTTC. It yields the protein CASSQDSKGKQETQYF.

The CDR3 reads CASSQIDTGGQETQYF. The CDR3 DNA sequence: TGTGCCAGCAGCCAAATCGACACAGGGGGCCAAGAGACCCAGTACTTC. J is TRBJ2-5 and V is TRBV14; 8 nucleotides align to TRBD1. CDR1 and CDR2 (germline): SGHDN, FVKESK. The CDR3 is 16 amino acids. V was clipped by 2 bases and J by 1 base; unmatched bases: 6.

The chain employs TRBV15 and TRBJ2-5, with D perhaps TRBD1 (5 bases). Germline V gene sequence: CDR1 LNHNV, CDR2 YYDKDF (reference sequence). Trimming removed 0 bases from V and 2 bases from J, with 7 bases in between. CDR3 size: 14 residues. CDR3 region: CATSRDRGQETQYF. The CDR3 bases are TGTGCCACCAGCAGAGATAGGGGTCAAGAGACCCAGTACTTC.

V gene TRBV5-1 combines with J gene TRBJ1-2; no clear D. Germline V gives CDR1 SGHRS, CDR2 YFSETQ. The CDR3 is 15 amino acids. Trimming stripped 4 bases from V and 2 bases from J, with 15 bases between. CDR3 nucleotide sequence: TGCGCCAGCAGCCCCCAGGCTAACCCCAACTATGGCTACACCTTC. Encoded protein: CASSPQANPNYGYTF.

The chain carries TRBV5-1 and TRBJ1-1, with TRBD1 identical over 11 bases. CDR1 and CDR2 (germline): SGHRS, YFSETQ. The ends lost 7 bases at V and 4 bases at J; junction bases unmatched: 3. This CDR3 is built from 13 residues. The CDR3 here is CASRTGGGTEAFF. CDR3 sequence (DNA): TGCGCCAGCCGGACAGGGGGCGGCACTGAAGCTTTCTTT.

This CDR3 is CASSQNPVTYNEQFF. The CDR3 DNA reads TGTGCCAGCAGTCAGAACCCCGTCACCTACAATGAGCAGTTCTTC. The chain is built from TRBV6-6 and TRBJ2-1; D not certain. The germline CDR1 and CDR2 sequences are MNHNY and SVGAGI (reference sequence). CDR3 length equals 15 residues. The germline V and J ends were trimmed by 5 bases and 2 bases, with 13 bases remaining between them.

The chain links TRBV6-1 to TRBJ1-3, with D uncertain. Germline-derived CDR1 and CDR2 are MNHNS and SASEGT. The V end was cut by 6 bases, the J end by 1 base, with 13 bases between. The length of the CDR3 is 15 residues. In DNA form, the CDR3 reads TGTGCCAGCAGGACCCTAGAAGATTCTGGAAACACCATATATTTT. This translates into CASRTLEDSGNTIYF.